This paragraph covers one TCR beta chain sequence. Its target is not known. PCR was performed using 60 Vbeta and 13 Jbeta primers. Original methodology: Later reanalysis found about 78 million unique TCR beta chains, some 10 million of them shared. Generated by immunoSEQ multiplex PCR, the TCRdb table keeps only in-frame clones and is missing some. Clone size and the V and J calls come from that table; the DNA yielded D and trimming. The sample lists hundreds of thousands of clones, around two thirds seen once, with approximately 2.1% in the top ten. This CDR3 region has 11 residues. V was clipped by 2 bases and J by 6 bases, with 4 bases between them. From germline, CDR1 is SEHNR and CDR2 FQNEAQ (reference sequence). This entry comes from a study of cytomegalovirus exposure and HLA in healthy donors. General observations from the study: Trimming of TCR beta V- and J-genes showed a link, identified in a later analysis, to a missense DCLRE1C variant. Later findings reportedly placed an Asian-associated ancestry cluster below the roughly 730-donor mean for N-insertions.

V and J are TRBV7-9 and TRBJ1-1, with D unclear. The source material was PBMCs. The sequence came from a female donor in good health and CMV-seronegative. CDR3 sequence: CASSLFAEAFF. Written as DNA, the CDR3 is TGTGCCAGCAGCTTATTCGCTGAAGCTTTCTTT.